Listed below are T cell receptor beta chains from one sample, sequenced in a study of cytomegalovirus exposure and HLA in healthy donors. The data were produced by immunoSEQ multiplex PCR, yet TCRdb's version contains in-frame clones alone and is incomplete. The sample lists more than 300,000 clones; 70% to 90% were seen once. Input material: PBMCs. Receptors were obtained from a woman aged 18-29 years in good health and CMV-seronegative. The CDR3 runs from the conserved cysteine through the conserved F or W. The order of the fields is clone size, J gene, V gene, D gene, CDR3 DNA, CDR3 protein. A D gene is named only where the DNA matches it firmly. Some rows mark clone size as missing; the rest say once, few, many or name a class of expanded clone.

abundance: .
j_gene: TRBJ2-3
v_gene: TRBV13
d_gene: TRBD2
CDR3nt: TGTGCCAGCAGCAGGGGACTAGCGGATACGCAGTATTTT
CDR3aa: CASSRGLADTQYF

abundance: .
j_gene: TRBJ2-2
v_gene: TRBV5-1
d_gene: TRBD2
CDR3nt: TGCGCCAGCAGCTTGGAAGGGCGGGAGGGCCTGGCCGGGGAGCTGTTTTTT
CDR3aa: CASSLEGREGLAGELFF

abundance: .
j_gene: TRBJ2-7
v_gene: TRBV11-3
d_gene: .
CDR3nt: TGTGCCAGCAGCTTTCCGAACTACGGACACTGCTACGAGCAGTACTTC
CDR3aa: CASSFPNYGHCYEQYF

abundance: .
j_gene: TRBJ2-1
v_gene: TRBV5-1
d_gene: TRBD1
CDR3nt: TGCGCCAGCAGCTTGGAAGGGGGCGCCTCCTACAATGAGCAGTTCTTC
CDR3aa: CASSLEGGASYNEQFF

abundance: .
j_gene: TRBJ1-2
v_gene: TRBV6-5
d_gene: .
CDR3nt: TGTGCCACCCGGGGTCAGCTTACCTATGGCTACACCTTC
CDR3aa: CATRGQLTYGYTF

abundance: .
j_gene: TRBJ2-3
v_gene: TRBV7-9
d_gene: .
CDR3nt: TGTGCCAGCAGCTTAGGCACCGACTCAGCAGATACGCAGTATTTT
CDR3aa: CASSLGTDSADTQYF

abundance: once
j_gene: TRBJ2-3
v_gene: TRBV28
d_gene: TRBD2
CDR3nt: TGTGCCAGTACAACCCCCGGACTAGCGGGGGGGGCGCGGACCACAGATACGCAGTATTTT
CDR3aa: CASTTPGLAGGARTTDTQYF

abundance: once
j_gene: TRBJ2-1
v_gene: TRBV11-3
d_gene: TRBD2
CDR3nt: TGTGCCAGCAGCTTCTCTAGCGGGATAGGTAATGAGCAGTTCTTC
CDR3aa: CASSFSSGIGNEQFF

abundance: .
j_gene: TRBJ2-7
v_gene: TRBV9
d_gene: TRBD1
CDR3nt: TGTGCCAGCAGCGCCGGACAGGGCAGGGACGAGCAGTACTTC
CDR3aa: CASSAGQGRDEQYF

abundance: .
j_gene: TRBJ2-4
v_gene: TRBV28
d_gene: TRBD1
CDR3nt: TGTGCCAGCAGCGACGCGAGGACAGGCGAGTACTACATTCAGTACTTC
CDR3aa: CASSDARTGEYYIQYF

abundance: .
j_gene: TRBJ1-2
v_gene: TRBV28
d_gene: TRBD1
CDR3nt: TGTGCCAGCAGTTTCGGGACAGGGAATGGCTACACCTTC
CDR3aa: CASSFGTGNGYTF

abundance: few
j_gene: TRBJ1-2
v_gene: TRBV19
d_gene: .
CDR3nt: TGTGCCAGTAGGACTCGGGAGGAATACTATGGCTACACCTTC
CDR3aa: CASRTREEYYGYTF

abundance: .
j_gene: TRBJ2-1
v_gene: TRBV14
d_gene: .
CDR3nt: TGTGCCAGCAGCCAGCTCGGACAGTACAATGAGCAGTTCTTC
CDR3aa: CASSQLGQYNEQFF

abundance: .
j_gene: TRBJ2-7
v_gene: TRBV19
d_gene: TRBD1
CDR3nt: TGTGCCAGTAGTCTACTGACAGGGGGCCACTACGAGCAGTACTTC
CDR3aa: CASSLLTGGHYEQYF

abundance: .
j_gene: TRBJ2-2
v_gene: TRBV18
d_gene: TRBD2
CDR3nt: TGTGCCAGCTCACAAGCGGGCGGAGCGGGGACCGGGGAGCTGTTTTTT
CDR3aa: CASSQAGGAGTGELFF

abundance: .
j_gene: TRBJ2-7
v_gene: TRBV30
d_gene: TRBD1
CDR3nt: TGTGCCTGGAGTTCTCCGGGACAGGGGGACGAGCAGTACTTC
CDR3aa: CAWSSPGQGDEQYF

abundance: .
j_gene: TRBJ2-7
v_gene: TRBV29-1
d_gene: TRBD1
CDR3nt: TGCAGCGTGTGCCCGCCTTCCGGGACAGGGTGCTACGAGCAGTACTTC
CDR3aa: CSVCPPSGTGCYEQYF

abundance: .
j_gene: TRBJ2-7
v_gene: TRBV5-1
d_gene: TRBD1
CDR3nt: TGCGCCAGCAGCTTGACCCCCGACAGGGGGGTATACGAGCAGTACTTC
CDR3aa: CASSLTPDRGVYEQYF

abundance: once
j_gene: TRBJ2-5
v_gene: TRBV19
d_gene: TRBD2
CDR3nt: TGTGCCAGTACCCGACAGGGAGGACTAGCGGGAAAAGAGACCCAGTACTTC
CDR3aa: CASTRQGGLAGKETQYF

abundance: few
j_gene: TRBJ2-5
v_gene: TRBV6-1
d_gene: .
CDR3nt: TGTGCCAGCAGAGGAAGCGGGACAAGGAGGGAGACCCAGTACTTC
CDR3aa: CASRGSGTRRETQYF

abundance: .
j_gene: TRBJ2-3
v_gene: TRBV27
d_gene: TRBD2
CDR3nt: TGTGCCAGCAGTTTAAGCGGGGAGGTGGCAGATACGCAGTATTTT
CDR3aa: CASSLSGEVADTQYF

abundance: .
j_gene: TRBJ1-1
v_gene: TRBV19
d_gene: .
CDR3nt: TGTGCCAGTAGCCAAGACAGGCCGAACACTGAAGCTTTCTTT
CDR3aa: CASSQDRPNTEAFF

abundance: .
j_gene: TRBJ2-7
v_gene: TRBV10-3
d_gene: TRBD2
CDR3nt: TGTGCCATCAGTACCCATGATCGGGGGGACTTCTCCTACGAGCAGTACTTC
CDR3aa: CAISTHDRGDFSYEQYF

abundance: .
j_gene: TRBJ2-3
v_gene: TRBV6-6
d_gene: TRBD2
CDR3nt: TGTGCCAGCAGTTCAAGCGGGAGCCCAGATACGCAGTATTTT
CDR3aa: CASSSSGSPDTQYF

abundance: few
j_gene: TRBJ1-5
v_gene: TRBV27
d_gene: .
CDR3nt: TGTGCCAGCAGTACAGGACAGAGCAATCAGCCCCAGCATTTT
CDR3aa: CASSTGQSNQPQHF

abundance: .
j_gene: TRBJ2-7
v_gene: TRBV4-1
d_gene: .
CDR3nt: TGCGCCAGCAGCCAAGAAAAGGCGCGGACAGTTACCTACGAGCAGTACTTC
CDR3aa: CASSQEKARTVTYEQYF

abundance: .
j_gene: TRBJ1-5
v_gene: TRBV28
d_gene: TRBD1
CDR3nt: TGTGCCAGCAGACCAGAGACAGGGACTAGCAATCAGCCCCAGCATTTT
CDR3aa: CASRPETGTSNQPQHF

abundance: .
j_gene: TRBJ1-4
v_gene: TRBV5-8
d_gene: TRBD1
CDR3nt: TGTGCCAGCAGCGTTACAGGGGCAACTAATGAAAAACTGTTTTTT
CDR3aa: CASSVTGATNEKLFF

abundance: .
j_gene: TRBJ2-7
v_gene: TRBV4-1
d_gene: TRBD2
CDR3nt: TGCGCCAGCAGCATACATAGCGGGAGGAGCTACGAGCAGTACTTC
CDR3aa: CASSIHSGRSYEQYF

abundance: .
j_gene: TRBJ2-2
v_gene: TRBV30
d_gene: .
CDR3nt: TGTGCCTGGAGTGTAATTGACGGACAACCCAACACCGGGGAGCTGTTTTTT
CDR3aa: CAWSVIDGQPNTGELFF

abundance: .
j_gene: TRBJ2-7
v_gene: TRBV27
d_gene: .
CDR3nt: TGTGCCAGCAGTTTATCCCCAGGGGGGTACGAGCAGTACTTC
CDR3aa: CASSLSPGGYEQYF

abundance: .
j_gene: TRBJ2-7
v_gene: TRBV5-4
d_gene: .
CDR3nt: TGTGCCAGCAGCTTCTCGGGGTCGGGAACCGGCGAGCAGTACTTC
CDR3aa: CASSFSGSGTGEQYF

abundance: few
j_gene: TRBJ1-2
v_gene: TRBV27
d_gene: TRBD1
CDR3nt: TGTGCCAGCAGGATCAACTCCGCCGGACAGGTCTATGGCTACACCTTC
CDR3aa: CASRINSAGQVYGYTF

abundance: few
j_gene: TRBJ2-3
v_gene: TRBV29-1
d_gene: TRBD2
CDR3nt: TGCAGCGTCCGGACTAGCGGGAGTGGGACAGATACGCAGTATTTT
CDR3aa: CSVRTSGSGTDTQYF

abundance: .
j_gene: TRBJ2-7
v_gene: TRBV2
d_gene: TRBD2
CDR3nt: TGTGCCAGCAGTGAAGCGCTTGGGGGGGTCGCCTACGAGCAGTACTTC
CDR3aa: CASSEALGGVAYEQYF

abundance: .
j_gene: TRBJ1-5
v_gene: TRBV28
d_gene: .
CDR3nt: TGTGCCAGCAGTCAGGAGGACGGGGGCAATCAGCCCCAGCATTTT
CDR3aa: CASSQEDGGNQPQHF

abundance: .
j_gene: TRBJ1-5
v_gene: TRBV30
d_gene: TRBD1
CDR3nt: TGTGCCTGGAGTGTATGGGACAGCCTATATCAGCCCCAGCATTTT
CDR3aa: CAWSVWDSLYQPQHF

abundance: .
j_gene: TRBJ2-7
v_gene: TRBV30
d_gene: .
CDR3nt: TGTGCCTGGAGTGATCCGGGAATAGGGACCTACGAGCAGTACTTC
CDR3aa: CAWSDPGIGTYEQYF

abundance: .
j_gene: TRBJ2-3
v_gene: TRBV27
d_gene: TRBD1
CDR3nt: TGTGCCAGCAGTCCCTGGACAGGAAACACAGATACGCAGTATTTT
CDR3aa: CASSPWTGNTDTQYF

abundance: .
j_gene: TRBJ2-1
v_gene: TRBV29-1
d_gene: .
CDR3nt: TGCAGCGTCGACTGGGCGGGTTCCATTAATGAGCAGTTCTTC
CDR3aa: CSVDWAGSINEQFF

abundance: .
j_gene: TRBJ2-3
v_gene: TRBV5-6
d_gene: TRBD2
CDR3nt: TGTGCCAGCAGCTTGTCGGGGGGGCCGGGAGATACGCAGTATTTT
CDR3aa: CASSLSGGPGDTQYF

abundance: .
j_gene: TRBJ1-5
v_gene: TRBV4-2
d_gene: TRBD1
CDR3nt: TGTGCCAGCAGCCGGGGGGACAGGGGGGTCAATCAGCCCCAGCATTTT
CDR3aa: CASSRGDRGVNQPQHF